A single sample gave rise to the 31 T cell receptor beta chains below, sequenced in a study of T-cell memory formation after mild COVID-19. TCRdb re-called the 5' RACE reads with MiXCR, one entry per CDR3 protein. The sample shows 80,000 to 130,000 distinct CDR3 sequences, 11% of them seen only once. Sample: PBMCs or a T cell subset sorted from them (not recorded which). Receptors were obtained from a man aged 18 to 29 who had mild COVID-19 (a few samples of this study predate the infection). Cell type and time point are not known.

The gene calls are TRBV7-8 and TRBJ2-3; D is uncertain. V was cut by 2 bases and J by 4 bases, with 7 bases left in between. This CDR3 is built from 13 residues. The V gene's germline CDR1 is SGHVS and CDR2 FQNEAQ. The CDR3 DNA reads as TGTGCCAGCAGCTTAATGGGCCCAGATACGCAGTATTTT. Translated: CASSLMGPDTQYF.

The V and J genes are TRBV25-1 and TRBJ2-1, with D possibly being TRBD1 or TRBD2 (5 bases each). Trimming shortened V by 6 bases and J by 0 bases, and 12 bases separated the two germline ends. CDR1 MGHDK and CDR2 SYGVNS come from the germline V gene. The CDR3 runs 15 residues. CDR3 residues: CASSRDLSSYNEQFF. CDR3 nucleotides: TGTGCCAGCAGCAGGGACCTGAGCTCCTACAATGAGCAGTTCTTC. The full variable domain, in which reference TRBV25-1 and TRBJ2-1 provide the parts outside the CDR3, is EADIYQTPRYLVIGTGKKITLECSQTMGHDKMYWYQQDPGMELHLIHYSYGVNSTEKGDLSSESTVSRIRTEHFPLTLESARPSHTSQYLCASSRDLSSYNEQFFGPGTRLTVL.

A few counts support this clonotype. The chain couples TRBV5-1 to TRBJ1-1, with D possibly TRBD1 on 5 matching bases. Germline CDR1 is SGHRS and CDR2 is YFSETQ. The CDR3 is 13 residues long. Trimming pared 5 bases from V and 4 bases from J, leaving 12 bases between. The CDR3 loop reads CASRAGRATEAFF. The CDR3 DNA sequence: TGCGCCAGCAGGGCAGGGAGGGCCACTGAAGCTTTCTTT.

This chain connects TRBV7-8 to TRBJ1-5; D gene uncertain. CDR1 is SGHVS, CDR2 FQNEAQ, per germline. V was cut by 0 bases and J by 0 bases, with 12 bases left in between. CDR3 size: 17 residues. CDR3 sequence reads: CASSLAGRFYSNQPQHF. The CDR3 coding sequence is TGTGCCAGCAGCTTAGCGGGAAGATTCTATAGCAATCAGCCCCAGCATTTT.

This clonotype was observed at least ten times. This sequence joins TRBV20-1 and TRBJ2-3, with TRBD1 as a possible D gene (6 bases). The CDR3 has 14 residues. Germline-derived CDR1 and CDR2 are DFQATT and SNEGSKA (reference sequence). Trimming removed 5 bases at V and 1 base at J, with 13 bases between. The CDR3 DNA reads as TGCAGTGCTCCCCGGGACACGCGCACAGATACGCAGTATTTT. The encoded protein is CSAPRDTRTDTQYF.

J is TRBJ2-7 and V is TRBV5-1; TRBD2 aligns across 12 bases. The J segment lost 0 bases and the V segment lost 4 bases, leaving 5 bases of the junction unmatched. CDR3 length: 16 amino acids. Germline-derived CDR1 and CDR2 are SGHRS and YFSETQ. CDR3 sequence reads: CASSPTTSGSSYEQYF. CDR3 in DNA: TGCGCCAGCAGCCCGACGACTAGCGGGAGCTCCTACGAGCAGTACTTC. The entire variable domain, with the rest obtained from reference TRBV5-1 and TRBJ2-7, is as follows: KAGVTQTPRYLIKTRGQQVTLSCSPISGHRSVSWYQQTPGQGLQFLFEYFSETQRNKGNFPGRFSGRQFSNSRSEMNVSTLELGDSALYLCASSPTTSGSSYEQYFGPGTRLTVT.

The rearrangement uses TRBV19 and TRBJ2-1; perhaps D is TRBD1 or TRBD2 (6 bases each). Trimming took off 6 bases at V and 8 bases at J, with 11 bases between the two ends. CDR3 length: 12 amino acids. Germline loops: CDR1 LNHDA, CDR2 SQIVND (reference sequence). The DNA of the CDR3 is TGTGCCAGTAGAGGGGGGTACGATGAGCAGTTCTTC. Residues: CASRGGYDEQFF.

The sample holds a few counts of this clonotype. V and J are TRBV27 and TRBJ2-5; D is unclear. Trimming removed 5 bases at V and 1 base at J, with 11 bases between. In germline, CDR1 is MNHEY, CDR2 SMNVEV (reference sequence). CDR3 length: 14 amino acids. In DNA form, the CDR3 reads TGTGCCAGCAGTCCTCAGGTGATCCAAGAGACCCAGTACTTC. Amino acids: CASSPQVIQETQYF.

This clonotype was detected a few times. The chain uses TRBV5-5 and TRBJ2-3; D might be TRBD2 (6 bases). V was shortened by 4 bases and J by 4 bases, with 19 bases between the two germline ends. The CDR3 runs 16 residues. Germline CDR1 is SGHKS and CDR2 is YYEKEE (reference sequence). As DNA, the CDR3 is TGTGCCAGCAGCCGATGGGACTTAGCTCTCCCAGATACGCAGTATTTT. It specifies CASSRWDLALPDTQYF.

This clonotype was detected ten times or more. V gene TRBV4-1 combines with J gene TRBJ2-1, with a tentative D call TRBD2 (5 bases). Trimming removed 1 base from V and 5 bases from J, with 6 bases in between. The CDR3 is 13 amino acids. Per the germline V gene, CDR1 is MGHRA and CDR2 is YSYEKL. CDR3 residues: CASSQAEDNEQFF. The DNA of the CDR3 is TGCGCCAGCAGCCAAGCGGAGGACAATGAGCAGTTCTTC.

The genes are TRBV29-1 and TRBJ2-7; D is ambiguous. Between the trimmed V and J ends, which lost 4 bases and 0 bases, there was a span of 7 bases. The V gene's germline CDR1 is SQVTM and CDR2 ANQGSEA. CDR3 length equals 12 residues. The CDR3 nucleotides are TGCAGCGTTGTCACACCCTCCTACGAGCAGTACGTC. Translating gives CSVVTPSYEQYV.

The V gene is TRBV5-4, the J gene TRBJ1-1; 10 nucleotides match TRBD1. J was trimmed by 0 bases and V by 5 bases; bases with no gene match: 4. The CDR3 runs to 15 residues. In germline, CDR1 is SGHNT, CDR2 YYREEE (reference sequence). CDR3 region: CASRTGGDLNTEAFF. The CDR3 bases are TGTGCCAGCAGGACAGGGGGCGACTTGAACACTGAAGCTTTCTTT.

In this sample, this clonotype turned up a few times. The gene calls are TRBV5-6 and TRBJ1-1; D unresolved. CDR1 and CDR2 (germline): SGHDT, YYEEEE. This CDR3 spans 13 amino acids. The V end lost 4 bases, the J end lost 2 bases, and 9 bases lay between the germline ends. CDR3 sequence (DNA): TGTGCCAGCAGCCCCGTCAGTAACACTGAAGCTTTCTTT. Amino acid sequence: CASSPVSNTEAFF. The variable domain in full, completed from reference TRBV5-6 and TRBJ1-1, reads DAGVTQSPTHLIKTRGQQVTLRCSPKSGHDTVSWYQQALGQGPQFIFQYYEEEERQRGNFPDRFSGHQFPNYSSELNVNALLLGDSALYLCASSPVSNTEAFFGQGTRLTVV.

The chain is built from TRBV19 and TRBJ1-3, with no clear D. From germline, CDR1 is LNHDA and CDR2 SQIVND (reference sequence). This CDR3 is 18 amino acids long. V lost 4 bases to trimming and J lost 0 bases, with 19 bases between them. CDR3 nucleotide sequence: TGTGCCAGTAGTACGTTGCTCCTACCGGGTGACTCTGGAAACACCATATATTTT. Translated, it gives CASSTLLLPGDSGNTIYF.

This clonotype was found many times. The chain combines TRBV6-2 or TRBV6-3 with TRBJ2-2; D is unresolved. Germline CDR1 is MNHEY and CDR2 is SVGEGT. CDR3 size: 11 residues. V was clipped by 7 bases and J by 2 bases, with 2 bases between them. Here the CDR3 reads CASTNTGELFF. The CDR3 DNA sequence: TGTGCCAGCACCAACACCGGGGAGCTGTTTTTT.

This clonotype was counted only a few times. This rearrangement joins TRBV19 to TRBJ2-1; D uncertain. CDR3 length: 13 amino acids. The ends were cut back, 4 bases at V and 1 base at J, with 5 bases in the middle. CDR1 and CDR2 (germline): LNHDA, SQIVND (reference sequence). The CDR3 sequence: CASSTESYNEQFF. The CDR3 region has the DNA TGTGCCAGTAGTACCGAATCCTACAATGAGCAGTTCTTC.

The CDR3 bases are TGTGCCAGCAGTTACAGACTAGCGGGGGTGTTCACAGATACGCAGTATTTT. It codes for CASSYRLAGVFTDTQYF. This chain uses TRBV6-2 or TRBV6-3 with TRBJ2-3, with 12 bases identical to TRBD2. This CDR3 is built from 17 residues. Per the germline V gene, CDR1 is MNHEY and CDR2 is SVGEGT. Losses at the gene ends were 2 bases for V and 2 bases for J; bases not matched to a gene: 5.

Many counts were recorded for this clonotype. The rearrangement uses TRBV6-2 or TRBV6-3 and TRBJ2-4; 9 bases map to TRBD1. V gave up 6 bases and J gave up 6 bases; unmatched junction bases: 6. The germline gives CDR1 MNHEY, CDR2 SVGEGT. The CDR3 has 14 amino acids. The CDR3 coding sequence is TGTGCCAGCAGAGCCGGGACAGGGCGAAACATTCAGTACTTC. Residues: CASRAGTGRNIQYF.

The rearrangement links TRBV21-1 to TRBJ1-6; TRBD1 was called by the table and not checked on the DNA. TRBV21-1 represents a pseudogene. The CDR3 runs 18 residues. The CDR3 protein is CASGLRTGASSYNSPLHF. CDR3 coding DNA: TGTGCCAGCGGTTTGAGGACAGGGGCGAGCTCCTATAATTCACCCCTCCACTTT.

CDR3 residues: CASSLARTGGKSEQFF. The CDR3 DNA follows: TGCGCCAGCAGCCTGGCCCGGACAGGGGGCAAGAGTGAGCAGTTCTTC. The chain links TRBV5-1 to TRBJ2-1, with 11 bases identical to TRBD1. CDR3 length: 16 residues. Germline loops: CDR1 SGHRS, CDR2 YFSETQ. With 4 bases clipped from V and 9 bases from J, the junction kept 12 bases outside the gene matches.

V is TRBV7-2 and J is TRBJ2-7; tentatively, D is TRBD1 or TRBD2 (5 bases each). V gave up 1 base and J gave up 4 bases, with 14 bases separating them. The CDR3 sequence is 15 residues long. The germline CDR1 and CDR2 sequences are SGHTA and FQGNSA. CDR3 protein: CASSLDPRGRYEQYF. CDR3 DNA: TGTGCCAGCAGCTTAGATCCCCGGGGCCGTTACGAGCAGTACTTC.

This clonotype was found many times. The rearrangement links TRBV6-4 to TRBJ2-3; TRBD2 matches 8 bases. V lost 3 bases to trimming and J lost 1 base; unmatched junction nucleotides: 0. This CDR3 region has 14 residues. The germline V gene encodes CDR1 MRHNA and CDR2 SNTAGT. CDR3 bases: TGTGCCAGCAGTGAGCGGGGGGGCACAGATACGCAGTATTTT. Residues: CASSERGGTDTQYF.

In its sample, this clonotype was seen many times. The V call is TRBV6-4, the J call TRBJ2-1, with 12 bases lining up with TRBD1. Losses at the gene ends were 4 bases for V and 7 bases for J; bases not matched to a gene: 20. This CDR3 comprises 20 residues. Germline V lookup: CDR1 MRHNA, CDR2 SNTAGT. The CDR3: CASSADLLMPGQGAVNEQFF. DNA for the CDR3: TGTGCCAGCAGTGCCGACCTCCTTATGCCGGGACAGGGGGCAGTGAATGAGCAGTTCTTC.

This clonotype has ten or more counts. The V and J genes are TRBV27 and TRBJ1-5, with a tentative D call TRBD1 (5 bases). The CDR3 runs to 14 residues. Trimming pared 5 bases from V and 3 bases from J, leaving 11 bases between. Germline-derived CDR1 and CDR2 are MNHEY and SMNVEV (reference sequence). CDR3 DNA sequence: TGTGCCAGCAGTCCGGGGGTTTACAATCAGCCCCAGCATTTT. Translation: CASSPGVYNQPQHF.

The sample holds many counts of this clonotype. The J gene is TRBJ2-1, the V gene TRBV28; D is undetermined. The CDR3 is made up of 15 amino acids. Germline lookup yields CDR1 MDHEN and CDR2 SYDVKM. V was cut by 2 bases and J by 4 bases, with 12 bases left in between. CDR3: CASSLGQALYNEQFF. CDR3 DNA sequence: TGTGCCAGCAGTTTAGGTCAGGCATTATACAATGAGCAGTTCTTC.

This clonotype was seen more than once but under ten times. As DNA, the CDR3 is TGCGCCAGCAGCCCGGGACAGGGGTGGGACGAGCAGTACTTC. It yields the protein CASSPGQGWDEQYF. The chain uses TRBV10-1 and TRBJ2-7; 10 bases are a match to TRBD1. The trim removed 6 bases at V and 5 bases at J, leaving 7 bases unmatched. The CDR3 runs to 14 residues. Looked up from germline, CDR1 is WNHNN and CDR2 is SYGVQD (reference sequence).

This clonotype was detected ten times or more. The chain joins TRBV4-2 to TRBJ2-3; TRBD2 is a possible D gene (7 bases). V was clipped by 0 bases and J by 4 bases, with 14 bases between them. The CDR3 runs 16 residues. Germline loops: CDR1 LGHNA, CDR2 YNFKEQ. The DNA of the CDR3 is TGTGCCAGCAGCCAAGATTTAGGGGGGGCCCCAGATACGCAGTATTTT. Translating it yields CASSQDLGGAPDTQYF.

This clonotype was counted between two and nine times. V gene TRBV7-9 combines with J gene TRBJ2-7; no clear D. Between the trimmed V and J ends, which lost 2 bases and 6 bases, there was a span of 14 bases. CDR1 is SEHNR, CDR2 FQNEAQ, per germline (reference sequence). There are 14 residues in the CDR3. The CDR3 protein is CASSLTEAGREQYF. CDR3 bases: TGTGCCAGCAGCTTAACCGAGGCCGGGCGCGAGCAGTACTTC.

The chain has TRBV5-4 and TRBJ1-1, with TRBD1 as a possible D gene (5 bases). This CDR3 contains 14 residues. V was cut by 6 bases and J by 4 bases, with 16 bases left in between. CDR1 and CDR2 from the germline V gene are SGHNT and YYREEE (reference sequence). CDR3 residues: CASTRAGRATEAFF. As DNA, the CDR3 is TGTGCCAGCACCCGGGCGGGGCGGGCCACTGAAGCTTTCTTT.

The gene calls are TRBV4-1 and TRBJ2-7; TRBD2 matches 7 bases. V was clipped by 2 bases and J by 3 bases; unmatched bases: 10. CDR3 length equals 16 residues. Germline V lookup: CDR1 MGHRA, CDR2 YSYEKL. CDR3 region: CASSQTQASGIYEQYF. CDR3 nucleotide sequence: TGCGCCAGCAGCCAAACGCAGGCTAGCGGAATCTACGAGCAGTACTTC.

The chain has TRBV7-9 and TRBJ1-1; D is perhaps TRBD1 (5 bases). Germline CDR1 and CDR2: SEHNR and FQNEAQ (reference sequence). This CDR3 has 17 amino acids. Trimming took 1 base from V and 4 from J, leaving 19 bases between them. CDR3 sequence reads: CASSLVFLSGRGTEAFF. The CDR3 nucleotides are TGTGCCAGCAGCTTAGTATTCCTATCCGGAAGGGGCACTGAAGCTTTCTTT.